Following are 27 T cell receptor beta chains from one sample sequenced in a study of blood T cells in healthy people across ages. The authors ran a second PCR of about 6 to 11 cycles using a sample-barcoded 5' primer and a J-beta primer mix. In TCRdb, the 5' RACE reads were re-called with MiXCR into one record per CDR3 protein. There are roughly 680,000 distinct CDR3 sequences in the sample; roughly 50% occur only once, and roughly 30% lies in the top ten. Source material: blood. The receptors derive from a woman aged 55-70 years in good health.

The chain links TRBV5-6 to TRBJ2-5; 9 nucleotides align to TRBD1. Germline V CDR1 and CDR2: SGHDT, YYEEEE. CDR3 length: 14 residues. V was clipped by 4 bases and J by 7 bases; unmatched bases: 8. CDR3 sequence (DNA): TGTGCCAGCAGCCCATGGACAGGGGAAGGGACCCAGTACTTC. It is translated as CASSPWTGEGTQYF.

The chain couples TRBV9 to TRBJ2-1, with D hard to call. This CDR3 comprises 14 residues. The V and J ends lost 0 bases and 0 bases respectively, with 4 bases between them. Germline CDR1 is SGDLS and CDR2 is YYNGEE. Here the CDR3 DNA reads TGTGCCAGCAGCGTAGATGGCTCCTACAATGAGCAGTTCTTC. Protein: CASSVDGSYNEQFF.

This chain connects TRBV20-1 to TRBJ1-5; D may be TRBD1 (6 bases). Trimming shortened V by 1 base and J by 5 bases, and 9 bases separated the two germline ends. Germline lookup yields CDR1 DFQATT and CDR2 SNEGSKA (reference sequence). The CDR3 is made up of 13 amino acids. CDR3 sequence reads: CSARGQADQPQHF. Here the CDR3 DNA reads TGCAGTGCTAGAGGACAGGCCGATCAGCCCCAGCATTTT.

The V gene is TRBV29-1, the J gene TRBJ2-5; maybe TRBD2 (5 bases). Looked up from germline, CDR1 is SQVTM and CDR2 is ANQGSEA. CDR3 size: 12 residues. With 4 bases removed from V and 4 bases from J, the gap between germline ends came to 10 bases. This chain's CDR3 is CSVVGGPETQYF. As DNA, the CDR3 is TGCAGCGTTGTAGGAGGCCCAGAGACCCAGTACTTC. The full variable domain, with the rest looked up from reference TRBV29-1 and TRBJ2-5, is SAVISQKPSRDICQRGTSLTIQCQVDSQVTMMFWYRQQPGQSLTLIATANQGSEATYESGFVIDKFPISRPNLTFSTLTVSNMSPEDSSIYLCSVVGGPETQYFGPGTRLLVL.

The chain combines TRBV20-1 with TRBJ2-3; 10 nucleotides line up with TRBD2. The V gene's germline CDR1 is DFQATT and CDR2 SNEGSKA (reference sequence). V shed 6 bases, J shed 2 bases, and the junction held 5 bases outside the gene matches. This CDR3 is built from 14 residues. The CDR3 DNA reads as TGCAGTGCCAATAGCGGGAGGAACACAGATACGCAGTATTTT. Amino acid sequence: CSANSGRNTDTQYF.

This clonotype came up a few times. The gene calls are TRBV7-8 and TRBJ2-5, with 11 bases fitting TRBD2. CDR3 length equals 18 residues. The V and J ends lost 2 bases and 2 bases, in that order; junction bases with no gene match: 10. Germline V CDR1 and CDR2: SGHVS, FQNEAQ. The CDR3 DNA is TGTGCCAGCAGCTTAATCCCACTAGCGGGAGTATCGCAAGAGACCCAGTACTTC. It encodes CASSLIPLAGVSQETQYF.

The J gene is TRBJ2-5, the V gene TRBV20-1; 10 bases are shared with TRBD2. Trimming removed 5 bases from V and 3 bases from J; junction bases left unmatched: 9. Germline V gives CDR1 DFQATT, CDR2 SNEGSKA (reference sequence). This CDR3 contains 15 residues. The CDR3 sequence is CSALGLAKGEETQYF. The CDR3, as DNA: TGCAGTGCTCTGGGACTAGCGAAGGGAGAAGAGACCCAGTACTTC.

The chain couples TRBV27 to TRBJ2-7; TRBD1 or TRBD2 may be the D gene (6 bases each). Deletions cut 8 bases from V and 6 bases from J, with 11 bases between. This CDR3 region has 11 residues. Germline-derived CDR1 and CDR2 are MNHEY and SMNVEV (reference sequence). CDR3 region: CASARGVEQYF. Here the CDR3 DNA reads TGTGCCAGCGCTAGGGGGGTCGAGCAGTACTTC.

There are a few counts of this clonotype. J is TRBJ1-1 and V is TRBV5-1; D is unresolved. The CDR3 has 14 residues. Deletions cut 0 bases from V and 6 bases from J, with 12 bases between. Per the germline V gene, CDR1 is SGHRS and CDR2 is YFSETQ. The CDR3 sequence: CASSLGGRGSEAFF. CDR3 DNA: TGCGCCAGCAGCTTGGGTGGTCGCGGTTCTGAAGCTTTCTTT. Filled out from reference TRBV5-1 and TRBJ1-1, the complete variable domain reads KAGVTQTPRYLIKTRGQQVTLSCSPISGHRSVSWYQQTPGQGLQFLFEYFSETQRNKGNFPGRFSGRQFSNSRSEMNVSTLELGDSALYLCASSLGGRGSEAFFGQGTRLTVV.

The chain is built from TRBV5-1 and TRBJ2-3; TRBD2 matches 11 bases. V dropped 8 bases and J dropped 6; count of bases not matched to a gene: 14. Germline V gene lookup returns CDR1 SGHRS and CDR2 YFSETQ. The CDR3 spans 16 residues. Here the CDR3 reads CASANRLAGTMDTQYF. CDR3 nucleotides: TGCGCCAGTGCTAACCGACTAGCGGGGACAATGGATACGCAGTATTTT.

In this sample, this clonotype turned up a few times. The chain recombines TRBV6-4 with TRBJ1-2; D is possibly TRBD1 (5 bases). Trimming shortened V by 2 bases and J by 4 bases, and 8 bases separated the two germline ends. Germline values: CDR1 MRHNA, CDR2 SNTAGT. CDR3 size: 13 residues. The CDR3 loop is CASSDGTRYGYTF. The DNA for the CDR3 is TGTGCCAGCAGTGACGGGACGCGCTATGGCTACACCTTC.

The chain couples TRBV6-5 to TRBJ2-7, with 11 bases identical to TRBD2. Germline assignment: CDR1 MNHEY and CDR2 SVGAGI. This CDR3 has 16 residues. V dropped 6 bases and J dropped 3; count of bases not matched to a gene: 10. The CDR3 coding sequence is TGTGCCAGCAGCTCGGCTGGGCTAGCGGGAGGCTACGAGCAGTACTTC. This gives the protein CASSSAGLAGGYEQYF.

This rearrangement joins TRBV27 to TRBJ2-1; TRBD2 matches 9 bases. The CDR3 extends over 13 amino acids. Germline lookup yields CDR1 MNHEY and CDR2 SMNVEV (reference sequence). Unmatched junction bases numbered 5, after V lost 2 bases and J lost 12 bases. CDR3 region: CASSLRSGSVQFF. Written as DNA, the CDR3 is TGTGCCAGCAGTTTACGTAGCGGGAGTGTGCAGTTCTTC.

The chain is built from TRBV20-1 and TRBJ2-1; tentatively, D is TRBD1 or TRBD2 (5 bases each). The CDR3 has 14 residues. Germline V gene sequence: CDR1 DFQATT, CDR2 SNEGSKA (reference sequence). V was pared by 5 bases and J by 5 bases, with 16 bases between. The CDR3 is CSAPTQRTHNEQFF. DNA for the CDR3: TGCAGTGCTCCTACGCAGCGGACACACAATGAGCAGTTCTTC.

The CDR3 DNA reads as TGTGCCAGCAGCGTAGAGAGTATCGGCTACGAGCAGTACTTC. Translating gives CASSVESIGYEQYF. The V call is TRBV7-3, the J call TRBJ2-7; D is ambiguous. V lost 5 bases and J 3 bases, leaving 14 bases between the germline ends. This CDR3 is built from 14 residues. Germline V gene lookup returns CDR1 SGHTA and CDR2 FQGTGA.

CDR3 in DNA: TGCAGTGCTAGCATACTATCCGGGACAGGGTACGGCTATGGCTACACCTTC. This sequence encodes CSASILSGTGYGYGYTF. The genes are TRBV20-1 and TRBJ1-2; 9 bases agree with TRBD1. Per the germline V gene, CDR1 is DFQATT and CDR2 is SNEGSKA (reference sequence). The CDR3 sequence is 17 residues long. V shed 3 bases, J shed 4 bases, and the junction held 15 bases outside the gene matches.

The DNA of the CDR3 is TGTGCCAGCAGCAGAGAGATAGGAGATACGCAGTATTTT. Amino acids: CASSREIGDTQYF. V and J are TRBV7-3 and TRBJ2-3; D unresolved. Trimming left V 5 bases short and J 5 bases short, with 11 bases between. This CDR3 spans 13 amino acids. The germline V gene encodes CDR1 SGHTA and CDR2 FQGTGA.

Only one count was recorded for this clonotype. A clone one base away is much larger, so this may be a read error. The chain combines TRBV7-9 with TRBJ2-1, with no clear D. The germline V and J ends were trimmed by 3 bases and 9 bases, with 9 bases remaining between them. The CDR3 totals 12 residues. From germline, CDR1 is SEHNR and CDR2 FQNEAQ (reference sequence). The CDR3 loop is CASSFVAGEQFF. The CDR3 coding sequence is TGTGCCAGCAGCTTCGTCGCTGGTGAGCAGTTCTTC.

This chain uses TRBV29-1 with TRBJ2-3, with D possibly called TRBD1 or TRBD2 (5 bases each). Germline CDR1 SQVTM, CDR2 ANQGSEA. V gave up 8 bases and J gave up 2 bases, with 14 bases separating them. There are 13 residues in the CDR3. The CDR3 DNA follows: TGCAGCAATACGGGACCCGACACAGATACGCAGTATTTT. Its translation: CSNTGPDTDTQYF.

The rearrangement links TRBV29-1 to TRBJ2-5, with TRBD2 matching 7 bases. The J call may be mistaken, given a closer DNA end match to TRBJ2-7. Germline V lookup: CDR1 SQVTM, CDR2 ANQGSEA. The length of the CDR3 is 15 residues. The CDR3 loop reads CSVGGGTGVSYEQYF. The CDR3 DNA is TGCAGCGTTGGGGGAGGGACGGGAGTGTCCTACGAGCAGTACTTC.

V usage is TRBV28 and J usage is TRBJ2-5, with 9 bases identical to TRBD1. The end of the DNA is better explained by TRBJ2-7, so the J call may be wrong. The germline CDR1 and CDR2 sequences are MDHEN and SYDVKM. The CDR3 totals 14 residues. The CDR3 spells CASNPGQGPYEQYF. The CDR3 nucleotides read TGTGCCAGCAACCCGGGACAGGGACCATACGAGCAGTACTTC.

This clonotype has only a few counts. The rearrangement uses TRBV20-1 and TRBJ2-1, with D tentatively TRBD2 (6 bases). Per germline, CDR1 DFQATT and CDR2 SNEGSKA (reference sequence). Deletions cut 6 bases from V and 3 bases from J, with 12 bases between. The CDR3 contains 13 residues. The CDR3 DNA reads TGCAGTGCCGAGTCTAGCGACTACAATGAGCAGTTCTTC. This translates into CSAESSDYNEQFF.

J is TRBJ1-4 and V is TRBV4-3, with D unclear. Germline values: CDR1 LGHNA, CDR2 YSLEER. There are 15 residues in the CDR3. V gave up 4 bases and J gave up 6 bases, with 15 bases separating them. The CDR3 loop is CASSPTPLDDEKLFF. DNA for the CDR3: TGCGCCAGCAGCCCGACGCCGCTGGATGATGAAAAACTGTTTTTT.

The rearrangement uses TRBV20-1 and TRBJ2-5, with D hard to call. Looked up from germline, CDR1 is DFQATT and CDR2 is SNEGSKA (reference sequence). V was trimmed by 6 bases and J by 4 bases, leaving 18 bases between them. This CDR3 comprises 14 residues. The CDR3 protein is CSAPSQVEGETQYF. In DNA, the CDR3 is TGCAGTGCCCCCTCGCAGGTGGAAGGAGAGACCCAGTACTTC.

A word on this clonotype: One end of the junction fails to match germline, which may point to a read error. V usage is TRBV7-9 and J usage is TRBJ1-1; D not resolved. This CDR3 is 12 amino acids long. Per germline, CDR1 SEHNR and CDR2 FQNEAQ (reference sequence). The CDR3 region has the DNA TGTTCCAGCAGCGCTCTTCCCCATATCGCTTTCTTT. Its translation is CSSSALPHIAFF.

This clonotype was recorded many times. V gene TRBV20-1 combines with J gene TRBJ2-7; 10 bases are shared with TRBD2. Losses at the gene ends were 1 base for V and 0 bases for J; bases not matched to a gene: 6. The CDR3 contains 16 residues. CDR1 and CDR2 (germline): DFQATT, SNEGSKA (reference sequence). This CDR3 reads CSARGTSGTSSYEQYF. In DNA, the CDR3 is TGCAGTGCTAGAGGGACTAGCGGAACCAGCTCCTACGAGCAGTACTTC.

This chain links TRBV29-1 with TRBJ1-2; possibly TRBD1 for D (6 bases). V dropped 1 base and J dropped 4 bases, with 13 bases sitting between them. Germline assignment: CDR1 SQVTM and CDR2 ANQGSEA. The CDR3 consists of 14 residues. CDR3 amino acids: CSVEAAGDFYGYTF. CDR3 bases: TGCAGCGTTGAAGCGGCAGGGGACTTCTATGGCTACACCTTC.